This entry is about one TCR beta chain. Clones were read by immunoSEQ multiplex PCR, and TCRdb kept only the in-frame ones, dropping some. The profile covers approximately 63,000 clones, with under 85% appearing a single time and 4.5% to 7% taken by the ten largest. The sample belongs to a study of blood T cell repertoires in COVID-19. Looking at the study overall: Samples taken during acute and convalescent COVID-19 were collected in the United States, Italy and Spain. PBMCs, B-cell-depleted T cells, or T cells were the source of the cDNA or gDNA that made up the material.

Between the trimmed V and J ends, which lost 3 bases and 10 bases, there was a span of 10 bases. CDR3 size: 12 residues. The V gene's germline CDR1 is LNHDA and CDR2 SQIVND (reference sequence). The chain employs TRBV19 and TRBJ2-4, with D possibly matching TRBD2 (5 bases). Material for sequencing was peripheral blood. This sequence was found in a woman aged 70 to 79 with acute or convalescent COVID-19. The CDR3 coding sequence is TGTGCCAGTAGTATGGAGGTCGGAATTCAGTACTTC. As protein: CASSMEVGIQYF.